The 13 T cell receptor beta chains below all came from one sample that was sequenced in a study of blood T cell repertoires in COVID-19. Sequenced by immunoSEQ multiplex PCR; TCRdb stores in-frame clones only, minus some. The repertoire includes around 130,000 clones, 80% to 85% of them detected once, and about 4% sits in the top ten. The sample comprised peripheral blood. The source is an elderly woman with acute or convalescent COVID-19.

This clone was seen a single time. The chain uses TRBV10-3 and TRBJ2-1; the match to TRBD2 covers 8 bases. CDR1 ENHRY and CDR2 SYGVKD come from the germline V gene. V was pared by 6 bases and J by 5 bases, with 18 bases of the junction left unmatched. The CDR3 extends over 18 amino acids. The CDR3 protein is CAISLRSERETGNNEQFF. For the CDR3, the DNA is TGTGCCATCAGCCTTCGCAGTGAGCGGGAGACGGGCAACAATGAGCAGTTCTTC.

This chain joins TRBV5-4 and TRBJ2-2, with TRBD1 matching 8 bases. J lost 2 bases, V lost 0 bases, and 3 bases had no gene match. This CDR3 is 16 amino acids long. Germline CDR1 and CDR2: SGHNT and YYREEE (reference sequence). This CDR3 is CASSLGQGLNTGELFF. In nucleotides, the CDR3 is TGTGCCAGCAGCTTGGGACAGGGGTTAAACACCGGGGAGCTGTTTTTT.

The V and J genes are TRBV19 and TRBJ1-6, with 10 bases fitting TRBD1. CDR1 and CDR2 from the germline V gene are LNHDA and SQIVND (reference sequence). The CDR3 consists of 15 residues. V trimming: 11 bases; J trimming: 4 bases; junction bases outside the gene matches: 8. The CDR3 region is CASSTGGYYNSPLHF. CDR3 bases: TGTGCCTCCTCGACAGGGGGCTATTATAATTCACCCCTCCACTTT.

The sample holds one count of this clone. The chain employs TRBV5-1 and TRBJ1-2, with D tentatively TRBD1 (6 bases). V gave up 4 bases and J gave up 4 bases, with 20 bases separating them. The CDR3 spans 16 residues. Germline CDR1 and CDR2: SGHRS and YFSETQ. This CDR3 is CASSAGQPTGGYGYTF. The CDR3 bases are TGCGCCAGCAGCGCAGGACAGCCTACGGGAGGCTATGGCTACACCTTC.

This rearrangement joins TRBV15 to TRBJ2-7; 11 bases fit TRBD1. The V segment lost 3 bases and the J segment 3 bases; nucleotides outside the gene matches: 4. The CDR3 is 15 amino acids. Germline V gives CDR1 LNHNV, CDR2 YYDKDF (reference sequence). CDR3 nucleotides: TGTGCCACCAGCAGTCCCGGGACAGGGGGCTACGAGCAGTACTTC. Translated, it gives CATSSPGTGGYEQYF.

This rearrangement joins TRBV20-1 to TRBJ1-2; perhaps TRBD1 as D (5 bases). The germline V and J ends were trimmed by 3 bases and 4 bases, with 18 bases remaining between them. The CDR3 consists of 15 residues. Germline CDR1 DFQATT, CDR2 SNEGSKA (reference sequence). The CDR3 bases are TGCAGTGCTAGTATCGTTTCCGGACAAGCCTATGGCTACACCTTC. It encodes CSASIVSGQAYGYTF.

This clone was observed once. The chain uses TRBV4-1 and TRBJ1-1; 7 nucleotides agree with TRBD1. This CDR3 region has 16 residues. Germline V CDR1 and CDR2: MGHRA, YSYEKL. V was pared by 2 bases and J by 2 bases, with 8 bases of the junction left unmatched. CDR3 sequence reads: CASSQIDRDINTEAFF. CDR3 nucleotide sequence: TGCGCCAGCAGCCAAATCGACAGGGACATTAACACTGAAGCTTTCTTT.

This clone appeared a few times. The chain couples TRBV7-8 to TRBJ2-5, with D unresolved. Looked up from germline, CDR1 is SGHVS and CDR2 is FQNEAQ. V was shortened by 5 bases and J by 4 bases, with 5 bases between the two germline ends. The CDR3 runs 11 residues. The CDR3 DNA reads as TGTGCCAGCAGCCCCCTAGAGACCCAGTACTTC. Its protein product is CASSPLETQYF. Filled out from reference TRBV7-8 and TRBJ2-5, the complete variable domain reads GAGVSQSPRYKVAKRGQDVALRCDPISGHVSLFWYQQALGQGPEFLTYFQNEAQLDKSGLPSDRFFAERPEGSVSTLKIQRTQQEDSAVYLCASSPLETQYFGPGTRLLVL.

V usage is TRBV7-2 and J usage is TRBJ2-5; 11 nucleotides match TRBD2. There are 14 residues in the CDR3. V lost 5 bases and J lost 3; bases outside the gene matches: 2. Germline assignment: CDR1 SGHTA and CDR2 FQGNSA. The CDR3 protein is CASSEGLAEETQYF. Here the CDR3 DNA reads TGTGCCAGCAGCGAGGGACTAGCGGAAGAGACCCAGTACTTC.

CDR3 protein: CASTSILGKPNTEAFF. Here the CDR3 DNA reads TGTGCCAGCACATCGATTCTAGGCAAGCCGAACACTGAAGCTTTCTTT. The chain uses TRBV27 and TRBJ1-1, with D uncertain. Per the germline V gene, CDR1 is MNHEY and CDR2 is SMNVEV (reference sequence). Trimming left V 7 bases short and J 1 base short, with 19 bases between. The CDR3 sequence is 16 residues long.

This chain links TRBV10-1 with TRBJ2-3; 7 bases align to TRBD2. V trimming: 3 bases; J trimming: 6 bases; junction bases outside the gene matches: 9. CDR3 length equals 15 residues. CDR1 is WNHNN, CDR2 SYGVQD, per germline (reference sequence). In DNA, the CDR3 is TGCGCCAGCAGTGATACAGCGGGATCTTTTGATACGCAGTATTTT. This encodes CASSDTAGSFDTQYF.

This chain joins TRBV19 and TRBJ1-4; 9 bases agree with TRBD1. The CDR3 runs to 14 residues. Germline V CDR1 and CDR2: LNHDA, SQIVND (reference sequence). The V gene end was trimmed by 8 bases and the J gene end by 4 bases; junction bases not matched to a gene: 5. In DNA, the CDR3 is TGTGCCAGTCACAGGGGGCGGGGTAATGAAAAACTGTTTTTT. It is translated as CASHRGRGNEKLFF.

This rearrangement joins TRBV5-1 to TRBJ1-4; maybe TRBD1 (5 bases). Germline assignment: CDR1 SGHRS and CDR2 YFSETQ. Trimming cost V 4 bases and J 15 bases, with 19 bases left between them. There are 13 residues in the CDR3. CDR3 nucleotide sequence: TGCGCCAGCAGCCCGAAGGCCCAGGGCGGTGTGTTTTTT. The encoded protein is CASSPKAQGGVFF.